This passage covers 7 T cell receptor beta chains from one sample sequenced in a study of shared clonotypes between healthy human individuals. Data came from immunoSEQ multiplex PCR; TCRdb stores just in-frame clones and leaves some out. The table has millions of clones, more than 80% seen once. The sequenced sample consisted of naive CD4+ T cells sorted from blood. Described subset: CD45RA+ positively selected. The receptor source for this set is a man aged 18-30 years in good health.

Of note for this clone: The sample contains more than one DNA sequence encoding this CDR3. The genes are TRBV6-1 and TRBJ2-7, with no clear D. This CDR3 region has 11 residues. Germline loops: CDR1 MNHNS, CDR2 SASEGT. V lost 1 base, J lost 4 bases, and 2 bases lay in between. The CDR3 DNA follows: TGTGCCAGCAGTGAAGGTTACGAGCAGTACTTC. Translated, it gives CASSEGYEQYF.

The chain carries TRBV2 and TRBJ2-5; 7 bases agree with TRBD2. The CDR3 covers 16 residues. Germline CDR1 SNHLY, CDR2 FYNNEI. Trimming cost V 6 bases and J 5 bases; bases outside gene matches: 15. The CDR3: CASRDLVVGEGETQYF. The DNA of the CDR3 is TGTGCCAGCAGGGACCTAGTCGTCGGGGAGGGGGAGACCCAGTACTTC.

The CDR3 region is CASKSGRTSGNTIYF. CDR3 coding DNA: TGTGCCAGCAAGTCCGGTAGGACCTCTGGAAACACCATATATTTT. V usage is TRBV2 and J usage is TRBJ1-3, with D unclear. V lost 7 bases to trimming and J lost 0 bases, with 13 bases between them. The CDR3 runs 15 residues. Germline V gives CDR1 SNHLY, CDR2 FYNNEI.

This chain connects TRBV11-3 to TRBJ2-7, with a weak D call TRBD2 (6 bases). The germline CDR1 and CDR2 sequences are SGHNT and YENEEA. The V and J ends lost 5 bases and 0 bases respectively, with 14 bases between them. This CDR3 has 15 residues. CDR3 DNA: TGTGCCAGCAGCCAGGGACCGGGAGCCTCCTACGAGCAGTACTTC. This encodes CASSQGPGASYEQYF.

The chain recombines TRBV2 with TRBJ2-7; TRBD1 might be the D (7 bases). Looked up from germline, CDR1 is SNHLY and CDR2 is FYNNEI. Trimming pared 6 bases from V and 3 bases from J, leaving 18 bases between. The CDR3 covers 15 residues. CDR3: CASRGGRDRVYEQYF. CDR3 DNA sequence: TGTGCCAGCAGGGGGGGCCGGGACAGAGTCTACGAGCAGTACTTC.

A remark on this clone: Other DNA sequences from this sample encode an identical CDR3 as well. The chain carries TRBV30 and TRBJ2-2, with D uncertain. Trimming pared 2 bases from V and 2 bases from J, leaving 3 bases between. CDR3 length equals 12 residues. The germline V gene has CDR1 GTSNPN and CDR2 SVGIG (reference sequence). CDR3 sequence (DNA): TGTGCCTGGAGTCTTAACACCGGGGAGCTGTTTTTT. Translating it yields CAWSLNTGELFF.

CDR3 DNA sequence: TGTGCCATCAGTGAGAGGGACAGGAATCTCTACGAGCAGTTCTTC. Its translation: CAISERDRNLYEQFF. The chain has TRBV10-3 and TRBJ2-1, with 8 positions matching TRBD1. The CDR3 sequence is 15 residues long. The trim removed 2 bases at V and 10 bases at J, leaving 10 bases unmatched. Germline CDR1 is ENHRY and CDR2 is SYGVKD.